These 3 T cell receptor beta chains were all obtained from the same sample, sequenced in a study of long-term antiretroviral therapy in people with HIV. Running of the v3.0 immunoSEQ assay took place at survey level. The protocol was immunoSEQ multiplex PCR, while the TCRdb copy is restricted to in-frame clones and leaves out a portion. The data contain over 30,000 clones, 65% to 80% of them singletons. The source was unsorted PBMCs, collected 2 years after starting antiretroviral therapy. The receptor source for this set is a woman in her 50s with HIV.

This rearrangement joins TRBV5-1 to TRBJ1-5; D remains unclear. V was shortened by 1 base and J by 7 bases, with 15 bases between the two germline ends. This CDR3 is built from 15 residues. Germline assignment: CDR1 SGHRS and CDR2 YFSETQ. The CDR3 sequence: CASSLSGPGGQPQHF. As DNA, the CDR3 is TGCGCCAGCAGCTTGAGCGGGCCCGGAGGGCAGCCCCAGCATTTT.

The rearrangement links TRBV11-3 to TRBJ2-1; D is unresolved. Per germline, CDR1 SGHNT and CDR2 YENEEA. This CDR3 spans 13 amino acids. With 3 bases removed from V and 1 base from J, the gap between germline ends came to 4 bases. The CDR3 DNA sequence: TGTGCCAGCAGCTTCGGTTCCTACAATGAGCAGTTCTTC. Translating it yields CASSFGSYNEQFF. Together with reference TRBV11-3 and TRBJ2-1, the CDR3 gives the full variable domain: EAGVVQSPRYKIIEKKQPVAFWCNPISGHNTLYWYLQNLGQGPELLIRYENEEAVDDSQLPKDRFSAERLKGVDSTLKIQPAELGDSAVYLCASSFGSYNEQFFGPGTRLTVL.

V gene TRBV5-4 combines with J gene TRBJ1-6; D unresolved. V shed 0 bases and J shed 6 bases, with 4 bases lying between them. This CDR3 spans 13 amino acids. The germline gives CDR1 SGHNT, CDR2 YYREEE (reference sequence). The CDR3 protein is CASSLDSNSPLHF. CDR3 DNA: TGTGCCAGCAGCTTGGACAGTAATTCACCCCTCCACTTT.